This T cell receptor beta chain was obtained from a study of T cell responses to AZD1222 COVID-19 vaccine. General study points: The CD4 TCRs associated with vaccination extended across spike and predominated at 160-218 and 743-854. The number of AZD1222 recipients seropositive at baseline was only five or six.

Repertoires were generated with immunoSEQ multiplex PCR, while TCRdb's copy carries only in-frame clones and drops some. The sample has 190,000 or so clones; roughly 92% are singletons. Trimming at V came to 8 bases and at J to 1 base, leaving 12 bases not matched to a gene. Germline V gene lookup returns CDR1 MNHEY and CDR2 SMNVEV (reference sequence). The CDR3 consists of 17 residues. Second-dose intervals of approximately 4 or approximately 12 weeks were pooled. Concerning this clone: Antigen specificity is unknown.

The receptor was derived from an adult who received the AZD1222 COVID-19 vaccine. Sequencing used peripheral blood, obtained 28 days after the second AZD1222 dose. The chain couples TRBV27 to TRBJ2-2; 8 nucleotides agree with TRBD1. The CDR3 nucleotides are TGTGCCAGCGGACGGACAGGGCGCACGATGAACACCGGGGAGCTGTTTTTT. Its translation: CASGRTGRTMNTGELFF.